The 20 T cell receptor beta chains below come from one sample, sequenced in a study of shared clonotypes between healthy human individuals (dated by TCRdb to 2020 to 2021). The protocol used for the library was the immunoSEQ multiplex PCR assay. This is the immuneACCESS table as TCRdb keeps it, with only in-frame sequences that have V and J called. A part of the clones is gone; compared with another copy, unresolved V genes explain less than half, and the rest is unexplained. This sample comprises roughly 2.2 million clones, 92% of them detected only once. The ten largest clones add up to approximately 0.4% of the sample. Sequenced sample: naive CD4+ T cells from PBMCs. The label giving this sample's cell subset or site can be read as: CD45RA+ positively selected. Source of these receptors: a man aged 18-30 years in good health. Some clones in this sample may be carry-over from other donors' samples.

V and J are TRBV5-1 and TRBJ2-2, with D unresolved. The CDR3 extends over 15 amino acids. Trimming shortened V by 5 bases and J by 1 base, and 12 bases separated the two germline ends. From germline, CDR1 is SGHRS and CDR2 YFSETQ. CDR3 protein: CASRGGTLNTGELFF. CDR3 coding DNA: TGCGCCAGCAGAGGTGGCACTTTGAACACCGGGGAGCTGTTTTTT.

The J gene is TRBJ2-3, the V gene TRBV5-1; D uncertain. Trimming pared 3 bases from V and 6 bases from J, leaving 11 bases between. The CDR3 totals 13 residues. Germline lookup yields CDR1 SGHRS and CDR2 YFSETQ. CDR3 DNA sequence: TGCGCCAGCAGCTCGCTGGGGTGGGATACGCAGTATTTT. Translating it yields CASSSLGWDTQYF.

The V call is TRBV9, the J call TRBJ2-5; TRBD2 matches 9 bases. After removal of 3 bases from V and 4 bases from J, the junction contained 10 bases not matched to a gene. CDR3 length equals 16 residues. Germline assignment: CDR1 SGDLS and CDR2 YYNGEE. The CDR3 sequence is CASSARSGSPPETQYF. The DNA for the CDR3 is TGTGCCAGCAGCGCACGTAGCGGGAGTCCCCCAGAGACCCAGTACTTC. Based on the CDR3 plus reference TRBV9 and TRBJ2-5, the full variable domain is DSGVTQTPKHLITATGQRVTLRCSPRSGDLSVYWYQQSLDQGLQFLIQYYNGEERAKGNILERFSAQQFPDLHSELNLSSLELGDSALYFCASSARSGSPPETQYFGPGTRLLVL.

The chain uses TRBV6-4 and TRBJ2-4; D is ambiguous. The V and J ends lost 3 bases and 2 bases respectively, with 11 bases between them. Germline assignment: CDR1 MRHNA and CDR2 SNTAGT. The CDR3 has 15 residues. CDR3 DNA sequence: TGTGCCAGCAGTGAAGGCAGCCTGACCAAAAACATTCAGTACTTC. Its protein is CASSEGSLTKNIQYF.

The V and J genes are TRBV28 and TRBJ2-7, with D uncertain. The CDR3 totals 14 residues. In germline, CDR1 is MDHEN, CDR2 SYDVKM. V dropped 1 base and J dropped 3 bases, with 10 bases sitting between them. CDR3 loop: CASSLLQTIYEQYF. The CDR3 nucleotides read TGTGCCAGCAGTTTATTACAGACCATCTACGAGCAGTACTTC.

The J gene is TRBJ2-1, the V gene TRBV6-6, with 11 bases aligning to TRBD1. The CDR3 covers 15 residues. Trimming at V came to 2 bases and at J to 5 bases, leaving 2 bases not matched to a gene. Germline CDR1 and CDR2: MNHNY and SVGAGI (reference sequence). DNA for the CDR3: TGTGCCAGCAGTTACCCGGGACAGGGGGACAATGAGCAGTTCTTC. It encodes CASSYPGQGDNEQFF.

The rearrangement links TRBV4-1 to TRBJ2-2; D may be TRBD1 (6 bases). With 1 base removed from V and 1 base from J, the gap between germline ends came to 22 bases. There are 20 residues in the CDR3. Germline CDR1 reads MGHRA; CDR2 reads YSYEKL. The CDR3 DNA is TGCGCCAGCAGCCAAGGACTCCAGGCCCCAGGGGCCCTGAACACCGGGGAGCTGTTTTTT. Its protein is CASSQGLQAPGALNTGELFF.

The V gene is TRBV9, the J gene TRBJ2-7; D may be TRBD1 (6 bases). Germline values: CDR1 SGDLS, CDR2 YYNGEE. The CDR3 contains 15 residues. V dropped 0 bases and J dropped 2 bases, with 12 bases sitting between them. CDR3 loop: CASSVAGTNPYEQYF. The CDR3 region has the DNA TGTGCCAGCAGCGTAGCCGGGACAAATCCCTACGAGCAGTACTTC.

The chain carries TRBV7-3 and TRBJ2-7; D possibly uses TRBD1 or TRBD2 (5 bases each). Germline CDR1 and CDR2: SGHTA and FQGTGA. V gave up 2 bases and J gave up 3 bases, with 11 bases separating them. This CDR3 is 14 amino acids long. CDR3 coding DNA: TGTGCCAGCAGCTTAGGTCCAGGGAGCTACGAGCAGTACTTC. Translating gives CASSLGPGSYEQYF.

Note on this clone: The identical CDR3 is also encoded by other nucleotide sequences in the sample. The chain recombines TRBV28 with TRBJ1-2; a possible D gene is TRBD1 (6 bases). Germline assignment: CDR1 MDHEN and CDR2 SYDVKM. Trimming stripped 3 bases from V and 5 bases from J, with 7 bases between. The CDR3 consists of 12 residues. The CDR3 DNA sequence: TGTGCCAGCAGTTTCGGACAGTATGGCTACACCTTC. Amino acid sequence: CASSFGQYGYTF.

This sequence joins TRBV7-8 and TRBJ1-5, with D possibly matching TRBD1 (5 bases). CDR3 length: 15 residues. Deletions cut 3 bases from V and 4 bases from J, with 13 bases between. Germline-derived CDR1 and CDR2 are SGHVS and FQNEAQ. CDR3 sequence: CASSLEGRGNQPQHF. The CDR3 nucleotides are TGTGCCAGCAGCTTGGAGGGAAGGGGTAATCAGCCCCAGCATTTT.

The J gene is TRBJ1-6, the V gene TRBV28; a possible D gene is TRBD1 (5 bases). In germline, CDR1 is MDHEN, CDR2 SYDVKM. The V and J ends lost 8 bases and 6 bases respectively, with 11 bases between them. The CDR3 consists of 13 residues. DNA of the CDR3: TGTGCCAGCTTTCAGGGAGGTAATTCACCCCTCCACTTT. Encoded protein: CASFQGGNSPLHF. Drawing the rest from reference TRBV28 and TRBJ1-6, the complete variable domain is DVKVTQSSRYLVKRTGEKVFLECVQDMDHENMFWYRQDPGLGLRLIYFSYDVKMKEKGDIPEGYSVSREKKERFSLILESASTNQTSMYLCASFQGGNSPLHFGNGTRLTVT.

The V call is TRBV18, the J call TRBJ2-1, with 10 bases that match TRBD2. Germline V lookup: CDR1 KGHSH, CDR2 LQKENI. The V and J ends lost 4 bases and 9 bases, in that order; junction bases with no gene match: 0. CDR3 length equals 12 residues. CDR3 in amino acids: CASSLAGGEQFF. The CDR3 nucleotides read TGTGCCAGCTCACTAGCGGGAGGTGAGCAGTTCTTC.

V and J are TRBV9 and TRBJ2-7; D is possibly TRBD1 or TRBD2 (5 bases each). The germline gives CDR1 SGDLS, CDR2 YYNGEE. V lost 0 bases, J lost 2 bases, and 12 bases lay in between. This CDR3 contains 15 residues. CDR3 bases: TGTGCCAGCAGCGTAGGAAGGGACGGAACCTACGAGCAGTACTTC. Its translation: CASSVGRDGTYEQYF.

CDR3 DNA sequence: TGTGCCAGCAGCCGAGGGCCTAATGGCTACACCTTC. Protein: CASSRGPNGYTF. The chain couples TRBV28 to TRBJ1-2; no clear D. There are 12 residues in the CDR3. Germline V lookup: CDR1 MDHEN, CDR2 SYDVKM. V dropped 6 bases and J dropped 6 bases, with 11 bases sitting between them.

V and J are TRBV30 and TRBJ2-1; 9 bases match TRBD2. The CDR3 is 15 residues long. The V segment lost 2 bases and the J segment 2 bases; nucleotides outside the gene matches: 4. Germline CDR1 and CDR2: GTSNPN and SVGIG (reference sequence). CDR3 sequence reads: CAWSSAGGPYNEQFF. In DNA form, the CDR3 reads TGTGCCTGGAGTTCAGCGGGAGGCCCCTACAATGAGCAGTTCTTC. Supplemented by reference TRBV30 and TRBJ2-1, the full variable domain reads SQTIHQWPATLVQPVGSPLSLECTVEGTSNPNLYWYRQAAGRGLQLLFYSVGIGQISSEVPQNLSASRPQDRQFILSSKKLLLSDSGFYLCAWSSAGGPYNEQFFGPGTRLTVL.

The chain carries TRBV28 and TRBJ2-3; D is undetermined. Trimming removed 7 bases from V and 0 bases from J, with 8 bases in between. CDR3 length equals 13 residues. Germline loops: CDR1 MDHEN, CDR2 SYDVKM. CDR3 loop: CASKKLSTDTQYF. Written as DNA, the CDR3 is TGTGCCAGCAAGAAACTAAGCACAGATACGCAGTATTTT.

Remarks on this clone: Germline is not matched at one junction end, which may reflect a read error. The CDR3: CSARESRVPF. The CDR3 DNA sequence: TGCAGTGCTAGAGAATCACGCGTACCCTTT. The J gene is TRBJ1-4, the V gene TRBV20-1; D unclear. This CDR3 spans 10 amino acids. Looked up from germline, CDR1 is DFQATT and CDR2 is SNEGSKA (reference sequence).

The sample holds one count of this clone. J is TRBJ2-2 and V is TRBV4-3; D is perhaps TRBD2 (6 bases). The CDR3 spans 17 residues. Germline loops: CDR1 LGHNA, CDR2 YSLEER. Trimming removed 0 bases from V and 5 bases from J, with 16 bases in between. The CDR3 DNA sequence: TGCGCCAGCAGCCAAGAAGGTCCCGGGGGAACAACCGGGGAGCTGTTTTTT. The encoded protein is CASSQEGPGGTTGELFF.

The count of this clone is one. The chain is built from TRBV11-2 and TRBJ1-1; D may be TRBD1 (5 bases). V was clipped by 3 bases and J by 7 bases, with 18 bases between them. The CDR3 has 15 amino acids. CDR1 SGHAT and CDR2 FQNNGV come from the germline V gene. Here the CDR3 reads CASSLEPGPRGEAFF. The CDR3 region has the DNA TGTGCCAGCAGCTTGGAGCCGGGACCTAGGGGTGAAGCTTTCTTT.